This T cell receptor (beta chain) derives from a study of blood T cell repertoires in COVID-19. Study-wide background: The study drew acute and convalescent COVID-19 samples from the United States, Italy and Spain.

The repertoire was sequenced with immunoSEQ multiplex PCR; TCRdb's copy has only in-frame clones and lacks some. The table shows 35,000 to 55,000 clones, with 70% to 90% occurring only once. In its sample, this clone ranks as medium-sized. Germline loops: CDR1 MNHEY, CDR2 SVGEGT. The V segment lost 2 bases and the J segment 7 bases; nucleotides outside the gene matches: 2. CDR3 size: 12 residues. Sequenced sample: peripheral blood. The rearrangement uses TRBV6-2 or TRBV6-3 and TRBJ2-7; 7 bases agree with TRBD2. The TCR was taken from a man aged 55-75 years with active COVID-19. The chain's CDR3 is CASSYAAGEQYF. Here the CDR3 DNA reads TGTGCCAGCAGTTACGCAGCGGGGGAGCAGTACTTC.